This record looks at one T cell receptor (beta chain) sequence and its context. The CDR3 extends over 13 amino acids. Trimming removed 4 bases from V and 5 bases from J, with 12 bases in between. Germline CDR1 SGHRS, CDR2 YFSETQ. The data were obtained in a study of blood T cell repertoires in COVID-19. Profiling relied on immunoSEQ multiplex PCR, and the TCRdb table lists in-frame clones only, not all of them. This table has 86,000 or so clones, around 85% appearing once. The receptor comes from a man aged 70-80 years with acute or convalescent COVID-19. Sequences were obtained from peripheral blood. The V and J genes are TRBV5-1 and TRBJ2-5; possible D gene TRBD1, 5 bases. CDR3 loop: CASSAQGWETQYF. CDR3 DNA sequence: TGCGCCAGCAGCGCTCAGGGATGGGAGACCCAGTACTTC.